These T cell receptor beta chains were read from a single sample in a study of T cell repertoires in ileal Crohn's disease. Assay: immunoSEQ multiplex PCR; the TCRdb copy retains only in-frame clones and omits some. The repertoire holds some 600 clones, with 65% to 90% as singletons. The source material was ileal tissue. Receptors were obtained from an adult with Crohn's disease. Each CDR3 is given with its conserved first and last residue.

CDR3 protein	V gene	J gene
CASTPGAGQETQYF	TRBV27	TRBJ2-5
CASSPTPDYEQYF	TRBV18	TRBJ2-7
CASSQHKGALTEAFF	TRBV6-5	TRBJ1-1
CASSSDLNTEAFF	TRBV5-6	TRBJ1-1
CASSQAQGQDYSYEQYF	TRBV4-2	TRBJ2-7
CASSPHGPLGSNQPQHF	TRBV19	TRBJ1-5
CASSYAGFSPYEQYF	TRBV6-5	TRBJ2-7
CASSLDEEVSPLHF	TRBV28	TRBJ1-6
CASRLDWGTGELFF	TRBV7-3	TRBJ2-2
CASSLINPYEQYF	TRBV7-2	TRBJ2-7
CASSLMKGETQYF	TRBV7-3	TRBJ2-5
CASSPPGSATDGYTF	TRBV7-9	TRBJ1-2
CASRFSNTGELFF	TRBV5-1	TRBJ2-2
CASSSTSGGPYNEQFF	TRBV13	TRBJ2-1
CASSERVSQPQHF	TRBV6-1	TRBJ1-5
CASRYSGGNYGYTF	TRBV28	TRBJ1-2
CASSLAHRQETQYF	TRBV7-9	TRBJ2-5
CASGGLAQETQYF	TRBV5-8	TRBJ2-5
CASSSAASLDTEAFF	TRBV28	TRBJ1-1
CASSAGGTYNEQFF	TRBV6-1	TRBJ2-1
CASSLMEPGNSPLHF	TRBV7-9	TRBJ1-6
CATSAYPQGGNTIYF	TRBV15	TRBJ1-3
CASSRSVSSENEQFF	TRBV5-1	TRBJ2-1
CASSQTAGEYNEQFF	TRBV18	TRBJ2-1
CASTSQVMNTEAFF	TRBV19	TRBJ1-1
CASSRDRGSGELFF	TRBV7-7	TRBJ2-2
CASFGNQPQHF	TRBV2	TRBJ1-5
CASSPPEGTDTQYF	TRBV18	TRBJ2-3
CASSDGTGRGDTQYF	TRBV9	TRBJ2-3
CASSPGFSGHRPYEQYF	TRBV19	TRBJ2-7
CASSSPLDGDRVTYGYTF	TRBV13	TRBJ1-2
CASSLEPGMGEKLFF	TRBV5-5	TRBJ1-4
CASSRTGWGQPQHF	TRBV27	TRBJ1-5
CASSPLTGSGNTIYF	TRBV6-5	TRBJ1-3
CASSLAPGGEQYF	TRBV11-3	TRBJ2-7
CASSSGQPNTGELFF	TRBV7-3	TRBJ2-2
CASSQGRGGMETQYF	TRBV4-2	TRBJ2-5
CASSWGTGYTEAFF	TRBV5-1	TRBJ1-1
CASSWETGVKTEAFF	TRBV7-3	TRBJ1-1
CASSLYEPAYNEQFF	TRBV5-6	TRBJ2-1
CATEQGPGANVLTF	TRBV15	TRBJ2-6